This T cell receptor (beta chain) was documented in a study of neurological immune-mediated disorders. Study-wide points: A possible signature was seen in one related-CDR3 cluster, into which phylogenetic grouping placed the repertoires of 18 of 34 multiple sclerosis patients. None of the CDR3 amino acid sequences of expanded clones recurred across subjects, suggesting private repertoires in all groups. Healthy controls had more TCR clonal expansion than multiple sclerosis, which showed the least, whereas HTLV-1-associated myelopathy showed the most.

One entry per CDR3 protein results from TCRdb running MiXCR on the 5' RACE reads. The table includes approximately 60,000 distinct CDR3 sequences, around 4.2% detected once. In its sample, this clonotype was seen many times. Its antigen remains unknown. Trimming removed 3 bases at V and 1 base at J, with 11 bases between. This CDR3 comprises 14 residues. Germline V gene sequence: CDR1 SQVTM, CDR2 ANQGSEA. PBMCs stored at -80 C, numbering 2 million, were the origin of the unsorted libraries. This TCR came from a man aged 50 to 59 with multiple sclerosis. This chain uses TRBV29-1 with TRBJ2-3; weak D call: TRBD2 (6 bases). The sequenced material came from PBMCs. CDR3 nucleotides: TGCAGCGTTGATGTCGCGGGACGCACAGATACGCAGTATTTT. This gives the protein CSVDVAGRTDTQYF.